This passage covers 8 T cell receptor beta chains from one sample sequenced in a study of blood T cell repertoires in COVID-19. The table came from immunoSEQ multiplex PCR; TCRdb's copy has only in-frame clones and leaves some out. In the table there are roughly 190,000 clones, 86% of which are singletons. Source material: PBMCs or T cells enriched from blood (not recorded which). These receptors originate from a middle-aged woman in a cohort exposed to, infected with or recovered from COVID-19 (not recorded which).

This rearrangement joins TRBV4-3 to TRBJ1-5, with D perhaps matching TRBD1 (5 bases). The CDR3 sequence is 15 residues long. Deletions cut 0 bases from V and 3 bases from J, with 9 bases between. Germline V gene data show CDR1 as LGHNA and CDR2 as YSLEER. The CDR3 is CASSQDNRINQPQHF. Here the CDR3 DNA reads TGCGCCAGCAGCCAAGATAACAGGATCAATCAGCCCCAGCATTTT.

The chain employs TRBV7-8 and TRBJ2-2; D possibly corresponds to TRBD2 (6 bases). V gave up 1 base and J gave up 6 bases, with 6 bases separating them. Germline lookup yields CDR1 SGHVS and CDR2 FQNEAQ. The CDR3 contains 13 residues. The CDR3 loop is CASSLGGAGELFF. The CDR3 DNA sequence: TGTGCCAGCAGCTTAGGGGGGGCCGGGGAGCTGTTTTTT.

CDR3 DNA: TGTGCCAGCAGCTGGACAGGAGATGGAAGCGAGCAGTACTTC. Protein sequence: CASSWTGDGSEQYF. The chain combines TRBV5-5 with TRBJ2-7, with 7 bases aligning to TRBD1. The CDR3 consists of 14 residues. Germline V lookup: CDR1 SGHKS, CDR2 YYEKEE (reference sequence). V trimming: 3 bases; J trimming: 6 bases; junction bases outside the gene matches: 9.

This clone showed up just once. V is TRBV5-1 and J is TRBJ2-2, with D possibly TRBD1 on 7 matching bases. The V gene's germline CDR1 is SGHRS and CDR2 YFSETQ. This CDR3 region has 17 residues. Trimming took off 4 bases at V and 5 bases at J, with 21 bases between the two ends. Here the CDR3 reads CASSAQKTGRWTGELFF. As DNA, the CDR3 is TGCGCCAGCAGCGCCCAAAAGACAGGGAGGTGGACCGGGGAGCTGTTTTTT.

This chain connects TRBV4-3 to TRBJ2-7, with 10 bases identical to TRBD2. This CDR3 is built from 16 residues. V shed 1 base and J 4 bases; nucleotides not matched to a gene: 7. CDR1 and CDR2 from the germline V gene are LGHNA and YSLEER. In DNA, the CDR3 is TGCGCCAGCAGCCAAGCCCTAGCGGGAGAGGGTTACGAGCAGTACTTC. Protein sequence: CASSQALAGEGYEQYF.

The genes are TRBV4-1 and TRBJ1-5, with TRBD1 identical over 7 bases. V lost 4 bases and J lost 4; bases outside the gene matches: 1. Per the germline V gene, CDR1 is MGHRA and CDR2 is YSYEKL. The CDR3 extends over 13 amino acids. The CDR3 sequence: CASSPQGNQPQHF. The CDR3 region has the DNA TGCGCCAGCAGCCCACAGGGGAATCAGCCCCAGCATTTT.

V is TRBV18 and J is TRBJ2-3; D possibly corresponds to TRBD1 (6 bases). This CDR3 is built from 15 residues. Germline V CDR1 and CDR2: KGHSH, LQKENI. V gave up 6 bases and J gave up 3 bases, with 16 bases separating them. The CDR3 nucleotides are TGTGCCAGCTCGACGTCACAGGGCCGGACAGATACGCAGTATTTT. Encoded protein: CASSTSQGRTDTQYF.

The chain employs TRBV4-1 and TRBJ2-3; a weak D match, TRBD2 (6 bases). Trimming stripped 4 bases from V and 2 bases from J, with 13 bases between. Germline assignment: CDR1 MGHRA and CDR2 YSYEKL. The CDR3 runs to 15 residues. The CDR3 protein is CASSRAGSITDTQYF. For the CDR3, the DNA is TGCGCCAGCAGCCGGGCCGGGAGCATCACAGATACGCAGTATTTT.